The rows below give T cell receptor beta chains drawn from one sample of a study of CD8 T cells in ankylosing spondylitis. TCRdb processed the 5' RACE reads anew with MiXCR; each CDR3 protein has one entry. The sample carries 250,000 to 300,000 distinct CDR3 sequences, about 19% recorded once. Sample: blood, either unsorted or a sorted T cell fraction (not recorded which). Receptor source: a male donor with ankylosing spondylitis or in good health (not recorded which). The CDR3 runs from the conserved cysteine through the conserved F or W. The D gene is left open where the match is weak. Clone size appears in some rows only: once, few, many, or a class for an expanded clone.

abundance: .
j_gene: TRBJ2-1
len: 15
d_gene: TRBD2
v_gene: TRBV11-2
CDR3nt: TGTGCCAGCAGCTCAATAGCGGGGAACTACAATGAGCAGTTCTTC
CDR3aa: CASSSIAGNYNEQFF

abundance: few
j_gene: TRBJ2-5
len: 13
d_gene: TRBD2
v_gene: TRBV29-1
CDR3nt: TGCAGCGTTGCGGGGGGGGAGCAAGAGACCCAGTACTTC
CDR3aa: CSVAGGEQETQYF

abundance: .
j_gene: TRBJ2-5
len: 15
d_gene: .
v_gene: TRBV5-1
CDR3nt: TGCGCCAGCAGCTTGAGATCAGGGCACCAAGAGACCCAGTACTTC
CDR3aa: CASSLRSGHQETQYF

abundance: many
j_gene: TRBJ2-1
len: 16
d_gene: TRBD2
v_gene: TRBV4-2
CDR3nt: TGTGCCAGCAGCCAAGATCGGCTAGCGGGGACCAATGAGCAGTTCTTC
CDR3aa: CASSQDRLAGTNEQFF

abundance: few
j_gene: TRBJ1-5
len: 15
d_gene: .
v_gene: TRBV4-2
CDR3nt: TGTGCCAGCAGCCAAGAGAGGGCTGGGTTTCAGCCCCAGCATTTT
CDR3aa: CASSQERAGFQPQHF

abundance: .
j_gene: TRBJ2-3
len: 14
d_gene: .
v_gene: TRBV20-1
CDR3nt: TGCAGTGCTTGGAACGGGCGAGGGGTCGATACGCAGTATTTT
CDR3aa: CSAWNGRGVDTQYF

abundance: few
j_gene: TRBJ2-5
len: 14
d_gene: .
v_gene: TRBV20-1
CDR3nt: TGCAGTGCTAGTTTCTTACCGTCGGGGGAGACCCAGTACTTC
CDR3aa: CSASFLPSGETQYF

abundance: .
j_gene: TRBJ1-6
len: 14
d_gene: .
v_gene: TRBV10-3
CDR3nt: TGTGCCATCAGTGGTCAGGGGCGGGATTCACCCCTCCACTTT
CDR3aa: CAISGQGRDSPLHF

abundance: .
j_gene: TRBJ2-2
len: 14
d_gene: TRBD1
v_gene: TRBV5-1
CDR3nt: TGCGCCAGCAGCCTCGACAGGGCGTCCGGGGAGCTGTTTTTT
CDR3aa: CASSLDRASGELFF

abundance: many
j_gene: TRBJ1-6
len: 16
d_gene: TRBD1
v_gene: TRBV20-1
CDR3nt: TGCAGTGCCCCAGGGGGATCCACGGGCACCGGGTCACCCCTCCACTTT
CDR3aa: CSAPGGSTGTGSPLHF

abundance: .
j_gene: TRBJ2-5
len: 13
d_gene: .
v_gene: TRBV27
CDR3nt: TGTGCCAGCAGTCCTATACCCCAAGAGACCCAGTACTTC
CDR3aa: CASSPIPQETQYF

abundance: .
j_gene: TRBJ2-1
len: 15
d_gene: TRBD1
v_gene: TRBV9
CDR3nt: TGTGCCAGCAGCGCCACGGGACAGGCTTACAATGAGCAGTTCTTC
CDR3aa: CASSATGQAYNEQFF

abundance: .
j_gene: TRBJ1-5
len: 15
d_gene: .
v_gene: TRBV4-2
CDR3nt: TGTGCCAGCAGCCAAGAGAATGGGGTCAATCAGCCCCAGCATTTT
CDR3aa: CASSQENGVNQPQHF

abundance: .
j_gene: TRBJ1-5
len: 16
d_gene: .
v_gene: TRBV28
CDR3nt: TGTGCCAGCAGTTTAGGGCAGGGTCACGGAAATCAGCCCCAGCATTTT
CDR3aa: CASSLGQGHGNQPQHF

abundance: .
j_gene: TRBJ1-3
len: 11
d_gene: .
v_gene: TRBV12-3/TRBV12-4
CDR3nt: TGTGCCAGCAGCGATAGAAACACCATATATTTT
CDR3aa: CASSDRNTIYF

abundance: few
j_gene: TRBJ1-4
len: 15
d_gene: .
v_gene: TRBV27
CDR3nt: TGTGCCAGCAGTTTATCGCGGGGGGCAGGTGAAAAACTGTTTTTT
CDR3aa: CASSLSRGAGEKLFF

abundance: .
j_gene: TRBJ2-2
len: 12
d_gene: TRBD2
v_gene: TRBV10-3
CDR3nt: TGTGCCATTCGGGAGGACACCGGGGAGCTGTTTTTT
CDR3aa: CAIREDTGELFF

abundance: .
j_gene: TRBJ2-5
len: 16
d_gene: TRBD2
v_gene: TRBV14
CDR3nt: TGTGCCAGCAGCCAAGTTGCGGGAGGGATTCGGGAGACCCAGTACTTC
CDR3aa: CASSQVAGGIRETQYF

abundance: few
j_gene: TRBJ2-5
len: 13
d_gene: .
v_gene: TRBV28
CDR3nt: TGTGCCAGCAAAAAACCTATCAAAGAGACCCAGTACTTC
CDR3aa: CASKKPIKETQYF

abundance: few
j_gene: TRBJ1-5
len: 18
d_gene: .
v_gene: TRBV6-5
CDR3nt: TGTGCCAGCAGTTACGACGTTCTGGCCCCAGATAGCAATCAGCCCCAGCATTTT
CDR3aa: CASSYDVLAPDSNQPQHF

abundance: .
j_gene: TRBJ2-5
len: 15
d_gene: .
v_gene: TRBV28
CDR3nt: TGTGCCAGCAGTTTTCCGTCCGGAAACCAAGAGACCCAGTACTTC
CDR3aa: CASSFPSGNQETQYF

abundance: few
j_gene: TRBJ1-6
len: 15
d_gene: TRBD1
v_gene: TRBV28
CDR3nt: TGTGCCAGCAGTCTCCCGACAGGGGGAATTTCACCCCTCCACTTT
CDR3aa: CASSLPTGGISPLHF

abundance: few
j_gene: TRBJ2-4
len: 14
d_gene: TRBD1
v_gene: TRBV15
CDR3nt: TGTGCCACCAGCAGAGGTCAGGGGGTGAACATTCAGTACTTC
CDR3aa: CATSRGQGVNIQYF

abundance: few
j_gene: TRBJ2-2
len: 16
d_gene: TRBD2
v_gene: TRBV20-1
CDR3nt: TGCAGTGCCCGCCGCGGCGGGAGGGTTTTGAGCGGGGAGCTGTTTTTT
CDR3aa: CSARRGGRVLSGELFF

abundance: .
j_gene: TRBJ1-2
len: 13
d_gene: .
v_gene: TRBV2
CDR3nt: TGTGCCACACCCACGGAGATTAACTATGGCTACACCTTC
CDR3aa: CATPTEINYGYTF

abundance: .
j_gene: TRBJ2-5
len: 14
d_gene: TRBD2
v_gene: TRBV12-3/TRBV12-4
CDR3nt: TGTGCCAGCAGGACTAGCGGGGGTAGGGAGACCCAGTACTTC
CDR3aa: CASRTSGGRETQYF

abundance: few
j_gene: TRBJ2-5
len: 13
d_gene: .
v_gene: TRBV5-1
CDR3nt: TGTGCCAGCAGCTTAGCGCTGGGGGAGACCCAGTACTTC
CDR3aa: CASSLALGETQYF

abundance: .
j_gene: TRBJ2-2
len: 13
d_gene: .
v_gene: TRBV20-1
CDR3nt: TGCAGTGCTCCCTTCTCACGGACCGGGGAGCTGTTTTTT
CDR3aa: CSAPFSRTGELFF

abundance: .
j_gene: TRBJ2-3
len: 15
d_gene: .
v_gene: TRBV10-3
CDR3nt: TGTGCCATCAGTGAGTCGGACACCCGCACAGATACGCAGTATTTT
CDR3aa: CAISESDTRTDTQYF

abundance: many
j_gene: TRBJ1-1
len: 13
d_gene: .
v_gene: TRBV5-5
CDR3nt: TGTGCCAGCAGCTTTGTGGGGGACACTGAAGCTTTCTTT
CDR3aa: CASSFVGDTEAFF

abundance: .
j_gene: TRBJ2-2
len: 13
d_gene: .
v_gene: TRBV11-2
CDR3nt: TGTGCCAGCAGCTCACTAGCCACCGGGGAGCTGTTTTTT
CDR3aa: CASSSLATGELFF

abundance: .
j_gene: TRBJ2-2
len: 17
d_gene: .
v_gene: TRBV15
CDR3nt: TGTACCACCAGCAGAGAGTTGGCAATTACGAACACCGGGGAGCTGTTTTTT
CDR3aa: CTTSRELAITNTGELFF

abundance: .
j_gene: TRBJ1-5
len: 12
d_gene: .
v_gene: TRBV20-1
CDR3nt: TGCAGTGCTAAGTCCGGTAATCAGCCCCAGCATTTT
CDR3aa: CSAKSGNQPQHF

abundance: .
j_gene: TRBJ2-1
len: 12
d_gene: .
v_gene: TRBV6-1
CDR3nt: TGTGCCAGCAGTGAAGTCGGCTGGGAGCAGTTCTTC
CDR3aa: CASSEVGWEQFF

abundance: many
j_gene: TRBJ2-5
len: 15
d_gene: .
v_gene: TRBV20-1
CDR3nt: TGCAGTGCTAGAGATGATCGGACTCTCCAAGAGACCCAGTACTTC
CDR3aa: CSARDDRTLQETQYF

abundance: few
j_gene: TRBJ2-2
len: 14
d_gene: TRBD1
v_gene: TRBV29-1
CDR3nt: TGCAGCGTCGAGGACAGGGGCATCACCGGGGAGCTGTTTTTT
CDR3aa: CSVEDRGITGELFF

abundance: few
j_gene: TRBJ1-2
len: 12
d_gene: .
v_gene: TRBV20-1
CDR3nt: TGCAGTGCTAGTATCACCAACTATGGCTACACCTTC
CDR3aa: CSASITNYGYTF

abundance: .
j_gene: TRBJ1-2
len: 14
d_gene: .
v_gene: TRBV12-3/TRBV12-4
CDR3nt: TGTGCCAGCAACTCAGCCGGGCCGCTACAGGGCTACACCTTC
CDR3aa: CASNSAGPLQGYTF

abundance: few
j_gene: TRBJ1-2
len: 15
d_gene: TRBD1
v_gene: TRBV27
CDR3nt: TGTGCCAGCAGTTCCCCGACAGGGGGCCTCTATGGCTACACCTTC
CDR3aa: CASSSPTGGLYGYTF

abundance: many
j_gene: TRBJ1-1
len: 15
d_gene: .
v_gene: TRBV5-1
CDR3nt: TGCGCCAGCAGCTACCGGAGTGGCAGGAACACTGAAGCTTTCTTT
CDR3aa: CASSYRSGRNTEAFF

abundance: few
j_gene: TRBJ2-1
len: 20
d_gene: TRBD2
v_gene: TRBV5-4
CDR3nt: TGTGCCAGCAGCTTGGCCCGACTAGCGGGAGGCCGGGGGTCCTACAATGAGCAGTTCTTC
CDR3aa: CASSLARLAGGRGSYNEQFF

abundance: .
j_gene: TRBJ2-3
len: 14
d_gene: .
v_gene: TRBV7-2
CDR3nt: TGTGCCAGCAGCTTAGTGACTACACGAGATACGCAGTATTTT
CDR3aa: CASSLVTTRDTQYF

abundance: few
j_gene: TRBJ1-1
len: 15
d_gene: TRBD1
v_gene: TRBV5-5
CDR3nt: TGTGCCAGCAGCTGGACCGGGACAGCGAACACTGAAGCTTTCTTT
CDR3aa: CASSWTGTANTEAFF

abundance: few
j_gene: TRBJ2-1
len: 16
d_gene: TRBD2
v_gene: TRBV5-6
CDR3nt: TGTGCCAGCAGCTTGGGACTAGCGAGCTCCTACAATGAGCAGTTCTTC
CDR3aa: CASSLGLASSYNEQFF